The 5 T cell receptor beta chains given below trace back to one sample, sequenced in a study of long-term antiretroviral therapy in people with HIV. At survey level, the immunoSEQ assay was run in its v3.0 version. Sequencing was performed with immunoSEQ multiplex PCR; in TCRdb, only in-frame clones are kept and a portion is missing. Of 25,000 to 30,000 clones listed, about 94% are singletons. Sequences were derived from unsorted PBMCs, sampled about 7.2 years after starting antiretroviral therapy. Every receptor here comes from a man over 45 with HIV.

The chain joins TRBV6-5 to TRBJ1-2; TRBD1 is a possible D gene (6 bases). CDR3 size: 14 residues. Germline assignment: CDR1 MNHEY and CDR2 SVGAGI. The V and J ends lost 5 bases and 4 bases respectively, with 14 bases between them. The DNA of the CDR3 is TGTGCCAGCAGTCCACCGGACAGACTCTATGGCTACACCTTC. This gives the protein CASSPPDRLYGYTF.

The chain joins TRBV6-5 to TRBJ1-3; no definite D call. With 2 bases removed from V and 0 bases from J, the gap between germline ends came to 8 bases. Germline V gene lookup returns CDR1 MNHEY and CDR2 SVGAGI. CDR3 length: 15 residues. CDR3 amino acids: CASSYGQSSGNTIYF. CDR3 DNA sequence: TGTGCCAGCAGTTACGGTCAGAGCTCTGGAAACACCATATATTTT.

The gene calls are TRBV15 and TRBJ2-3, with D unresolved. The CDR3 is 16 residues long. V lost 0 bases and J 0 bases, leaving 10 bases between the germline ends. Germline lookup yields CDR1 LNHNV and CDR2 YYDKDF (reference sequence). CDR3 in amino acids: CATSREMPPSTDTQYF. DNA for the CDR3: TGTGCCACCAGCAGAGAGATGCCCCCTAGCACAGATACGCAGTATTTT.

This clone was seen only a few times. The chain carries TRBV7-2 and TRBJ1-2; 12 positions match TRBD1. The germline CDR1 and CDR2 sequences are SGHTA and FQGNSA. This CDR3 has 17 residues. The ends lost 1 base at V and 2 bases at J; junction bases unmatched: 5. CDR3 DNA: TGTGCCAGCAGCTTAGGGGGACAGGGGGCGCAAAACTATGGCTACACCTTC. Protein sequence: CASSLGGQGAQNYGYTF.

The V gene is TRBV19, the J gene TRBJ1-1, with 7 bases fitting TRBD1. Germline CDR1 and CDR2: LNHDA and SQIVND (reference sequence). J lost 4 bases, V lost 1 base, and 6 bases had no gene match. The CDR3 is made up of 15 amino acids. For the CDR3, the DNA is TGTGCCAGTAGTATAGTTAAGACAGGGTCCACTGAAGCTTTCTTT. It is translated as CASSIVKTGSTEAFF.